This entry lists 30 T cell receptor beta chains sequenced from one sample in a study of T cell changes during pregnancy in multiple sclerosis. Profiled with immunoSEQ multiplex PCR; TCRdb holds only in-frame clones, not every one. The sample holds around 100,000 clones, approximately 90% seen once. Material: peripheral blood, obtained after pregnancy. These receptors were obtained from a female donor with multiple sclerosis, enrolled in a pregnancy study.

The chain couples TRBV2 to TRBJ2-1; TRBD2 is a possible D gene (5 bases). V was trimmed by 7 bases and J by 0 bases, leaving 10 bases between them. There are 14 residues in the CDR3. Germline lookup yields CDR1 SNHLY and CDR2 FYNNEI. The DNA for the CDR3 is TGTGCCAGCAATAGCGCCCGCTCCTACAATGAGCAGTTCTTC. Encoded protein: CASNSARSYNEQFF.

The chain combines TRBV6-6 with TRBJ1-1; 7 nucleotides match TRBD1. This CDR3 has 16 residues. Germline loops: CDR1 MNHNY, CDR2 SVGAGI (reference sequence). V lost 6 bases and J lost 1; bases outside the gene matches: 11. The DNA of the CDR3 is TGTGCCAGCAGAGCGTTGGGACAGAGAGGGAACACTGAAGCTTTCTTT. Protein product: CASRALGQRGNTEAFF.

V and J are TRBV20-1 and TRBJ1-1; D is undetermined. The CDR3 is 11 residues long. The germline V gene has CDR1 DFQATT and CDR2 SNEGSKA (reference sequence). Deletions cut 6 bases from V and 4 bases from J, with 9 bases between. The CDR3 region has the DNA TGCAGTGCCAACGAGGGCACTGAAGCTTTCTTT. Translation: CSANEGTEAFF.

V gene TRBV10-2 combines with J gene TRBJ2-3; 10 bases are a match to TRBD2. Germline assignment: CDR1 WSHSY and CDR2 SAAADI. The CDR3 spans 15 residues. V lost 5 bases, J lost 5 bases, and 7 bases stayed unmatched. DNA for the CDR3: TGCGCCAGCAGTAGGCAGCGGGGGGGCCAAGATACGCAGTATTTT. Amino acids: CASSRQRGGQDTQYF.

This chain joins TRBV5-1 and TRBJ2-7; 10 nucleotides align to TRBD1. The germline V gene encodes CDR1 SGHRS and CDR2 YFSETQ. The CDR3 is 15 amino acids. J was trimmed by 4 bases and V by 4 bases; bases with no gene match: 8. The CDR3 sequence: CASSPTTGGGYEQYF. In DNA form, the CDR3 reads TGCGCCAGCAGCCCGACGACAGGGGGCGGGTACGAGCAGTACTTC. The entire variable domain, with the rest obtained from reference TRBV5-1 and TRBJ2-7, is as follows: KAGVTQTPRYLIKTRGQQVTLSCSPISGHRSVSWYQQTPGQGLQFLFEYFSETQRNKGNFPGRFSGRQFSNSRSEMNVSTLELGDSALYLCASSPTTGGGYEQYFGPGTRLTVT.

The gene calls are TRBV6-1 and TRBJ2-2, with TRBD2 matching 9 bases. The length of the CDR3 is 15 residues. J was trimmed by 4 bases and V by 5 bases; bases with no gene match: 5. CDR1 and CDR2 from the germline V gene are MNHNS and SASEGT. The CDR3 region has the DNA TGTGCCAGCAGTTTAGCGGGGGTTCCCACCGGGGAGCTGTTTTTT. This encodes CASSLAGVPTGELFF.

The chain combines TRBV5-6 with TRBJ2-1; TRBD2 agrees at 7 bases. The CDR3 contains 12 residues. The junction had 4 bases not matched to a gene; V was cut back by 7 bases and J by 6 bases. The V gene's germline CDR1 is SGHDT and CDR2 YYEEEE. In nucleotides, the CDR3 is TGTGCCAGCGGGACTAACATCAATGAGCAGTTCTTC. Protein sequence: CASGTNINEQFF. Full variable domain (missing parts from reference TRBV5-6 and TRBJ2-1): DAGVTQSPTHLIKTRGQQVTLRCSPKSGHDTVSWYQQALGQGPQFIFQYYEEEERQRGNFPDRFSGHQFPNYSSELNVNALLLGDSALYLCASGTNINEQFFGPGTRLTVL.

The chain combines TRBV5-4 with TRBJ1-5; 7 nucleotides match TRBD1. The trim removed 4 bases at V and 2 bases at J, leaving 3 bases unmatched. CDR1 is SGHNT and CDR2 is YYREEE in the germline V gene (reference sequence). The CDR3 covers 14 residues. The CDR3 here is CASSPGQGNQPQHF. In nucleotides, the CDR3 is TGTGCCAGCAGCCCCGGACAGGGCAATCAGCCCCAGCATTTT.

The chain has TRBV15 and TRBJ2-3, with D tentatively TRBD2 (6 bases). Germline V lookup: CDR1 LNHNV, CDR2 YYDKDF (reference sequence). The CDR3 covers 14 residues. V dropped 4 bases and J dropped 5 bases, with 13 bases sitting between them. CDR3 residues: CATSTDGGRDTQYF. CDR3 in DNA: TGTGCCACCAGCACGGACGGGGGTCGAGATACGCAGTATTTT.

The chain links TRBV27 to TRBJ2-1; 9 bases match TRBD1. The CDR3 sequence is 14 residues long. Germline loops: CDR1 MNHEY, CDR2 SMNVEV (reference sequence). Germline trimming cut 8 bases from V and 4 bases from J; bases unmatched to any gene: 6. CDR3: CASGVGTGYNEQFF. CDR3 coding DNA: TGTGCCAGCGGGGTGGGGACAGGGTACAATGAGCAGTTCTTC.

The J gene is TRBJ2-1, the V gene TRBV7-3; 9 bases align to TRBD1. Trimming cost V 6 bases and J 9 bases; bases outside gene matches: 12. Looked up from germline, CDR1 is SGHTA and CDR2 is FQGTGA. The CDR3 length is 15 residues. Here the CDR3 DNA reads TGTGCCAGCAGTCTTACCGGACAGGGGTCGGGTGAGCAGTTCTTC. This sequence encodes CASSLTGQGSGEQFF.

V is TRBV19 and J is TRBJ2-1; D is uncertain. The CDR3 covers 14 residues. Trimming removed 10 bases from V and 4 bases from J, with 17 bases in between. Germline-derived CDR1 and CDR2 are LNHDA and SQIVND (reference sequence). The CDR3 bases are TGTGCCACCAGTCCCAGGCAGGTATACAATGAGCAGTTCTTC. Encoded protein: CATSPRQVYNEQFF.

This sequence joins TRBV5-5 and TRBJ1-6; TRBD1 might be the D (6 bases). There are 14 residues in the CDR3. Trimming removed 0 bases at V and 9 bases at J, with 10 bases between. Germline V gives CDR1 SGHKS, CDR2 YYEKEE (reference sequence). CDR3 loop: CASSLEQGRSPLHF. The CDR3 DNA reads TGTGCCAGCAGCTTGGAACAGGGACGTTCACCCCTCCACTTT.

The chain uses TRBV19 and TRBJ1-1; D is undetermined. The germline V gene has CDR1 LNHDA and CDR2 SQIVND (reference sequence). There are 13 residues in the CDR3. Trimming stripped 6 bases from V and 0 bases from J, with 8 bases between. CDR3 amino acids: CASRSLMNTEAFF. CDR3 DNA sequence: TGTGCCAGTAGGAGCCTCATGAACACTGAAGCTTTCTTT.

This sequence joins TRBV15 and TRBJ1-1, with D unclear. CDR1 is LNHNV, CDR2 YYDKDF, per germline (reference sequence). The CDR3 contains 12 residues. Trimming stripped 1 base from V and 8 bases from J, with 8 bases between. The CDR3 nucleotides read TGTGCCACCAGCAGAGTAGAGGGAGAAGCTTTCTTT. This sequence encodes CATSRVEGEAFF.

This chain connects TRBV10-3 to TRBJ2-7, with D hard to call. The ends were cut back, 0 bases at V and 4 bases at J, with 10 bases in the middle. The germline V gene has CDR1 ENHRY and CDR2 SYGVKD. The CDR3 sequence is 14 residues long. The CDR3 region is CAISESTGWYEQYF. CDR3 sequence (DNA): TGTGCCATCAGTGAGTCGACTGGGTGGTACGAGCAGTACTTC.

The genes are TRBV14 and TRBJ1-2; no definite D call. Trimming stripped 0 bases from V and 8 bases from J, with 13 bases between. CDR1 and CDR2 (germline): SGHDN, FVKESK. The CDR3 spans 14 residues. CDR3 protein: CASSQEGRERGYTF. The CDR3 DNA is TGTGCCAGCAGCCAAGAGGGCCGGGAAAGAGGCTACACCTTC.

Details on this clone: The conserved phenylalanine or tryptophan is not found at the CDR3 terminus, so this likely reflects a read error. It is unclear where the CDR3 begins or ends on the DNA, so no DNA is shown, and the CDR3 is as TCRdb lists it. The chain carries TRBV7-9 and TRBJ2-7; TRBD1 reflects the table's D call only, with no check against the DNA. The CDR3 sequence runs 9 residues, both termini included. Germline CDR1 is SEHNR and CDR2 is FQNEAQ (reference sequence). The CDR3 here is CASSSETGG.

The chain employs TRBV5-6 and TRBJ2-7; the D gene is possibly TRBD2 (6 bases). CDR1 is SGHDT, CDR2 YYEEEE, per germline. This CDR3 comprises 15 residues. Trimming took 2 bases from V and 3 from J, leaving 15 bases between them. For the CDR3, the DNA is TGTGCCAGCAGCTTAATGACCGGGGGATTCTACGAGCAGTACTTC. It is translated as CASSLMTGGFYEQYF.

This sequence joins TRBV5-1 and TRBJ1-4, with 10 bases fitting TRBD1. J gave up 6 bases and V 3 bases, and 2 bases lay outside the gene matches. Germline assignment: CDR1 SGHRS and CDR2 YFSETQ. The CDR3 sequence is 14 residues long. The chain's CDR3 is CASSSGTGDEKLFF. The CDR3 DNA sequence: TGCGCCAGCAGCTCCGGGACAGGGGATGAAAAACTGTTTTTT.

The chain couples TRBV19 to TRBJ1-2; 7 bases are shared with TRBD1. Germline CDR1 and CDR2: LNHDA and SQIVND (reference sequence). CDR3 size: 13 residues. With V trimmed by 3 bases and J by 5 bases, 3 bases remained unmatched. This chain's CDR3 is CASSIETGYGYTF. CDR3 nucleotide sequence: TGTGCCAGTAGTATCGAGACAGGGTATGGCTACACCTTC.

The gene calls are TRBV5-5 and TRBJ2-7, with D tentatively TRBD2 (6 bases). The CDR3 sequence is 15 residues long. Germline V gene lookup returns CDR1 SGHKS and CDR2 YYEKEE (reference sequence). V shed 5 bases and J shed 1 base, with 16 bases lying between them. CDR3 in amino acids: CASSRPPGTSYEQYF. CDR3 nucleotides: TGTGCCAGCAGTAGGCCGCCAGGGACTTCCTACGAGCAGTACTTC.

This clone is a singleton in its sample. This chain joins TRBV19 and TRBJ1-4; D is possibly TRBD1 (5 bases). V was clipped by 3 bases and J by 0 bases, with 17 bases between them. Germline loops: CDR1 LNHDA, CDR2 SQIVND (reference sequence). The CDR3 extends over 18 amino acids. CDR3: CASSIFGNRPATNEKLFF. The CDR3, as DNA: TGTGCCAGTAGTATTTTCGGCAACAGGCCAGCAACTAATGAAAAACTGTTTTTT. Together with reference TRBV19 and TRBJ1-4, the CDR3 gives the full variable domain: DGGITQSPKYLFRKEGQNVTLSCEQNLNHDAMYWYRQDPGQGLRLIYYSQIVNDFQKGDIAEGYSVSREKKESFPLTVTSAQKNPTAFYLCASSIFGNRPATNEKLFFGSGTQLSVL.

The chain employs TRBV5-1 and TRBJ2-3; the match to TRBD1 covers 7 bases. J lost 1 base, V lost 4 bases, and 9 bases had no gene match. Germline V gives CDR1 SGHRS, CDR2 YFSETQ. The CDR3 length is 16 residues. The CDR3 sequence: CASSPGSQGGTDTQYF. As DNA, the CDR3 is TGCGCCAGCAGCCCGGGATCTCAGGGGGGCACAGATACGCAGTATTTT.

This chain links TRBV4-1 with TRBJ1-4; maybe TRBD1 (6 bases). Trimming removed 1 base from V and 5 bases from J, with 11 bases in between. Germline CDR1 is MGHRA and CDR2 is YSYEKL. The CDR3 has 15 residues. This chain's CDR3 is CASSQGGQINEKLFF. DNA for the CDR3: TGCGCCAGCAGCCAAGGAGGACAGATCAATGAAAAACTGTTTTTT.

This clone was seen only a few times. This chain links TRBV4-2 with TRBJ1-3, with D unresolved. The CDR3 sequence is 15 residues long. The ends were cut back, 6 bases at V and 0 bases at J, with 12 bases in the middle. The germline gives CDR1 LGHNA, CDR2 YNFKEQ. The CDR3 DNA follows: TGTGCCAGCAGAGAGACACTCTCCTCTGGAAACACCATATATTTT. It translates to CASRETLSSGNTIYF.

The chain links TRBV7-9 to TRBJ1-1; 9 bases fit TRBD1. J gave up 1 base and V 4 bases, and 4 bases lay outside the gene matches. Germline V gene data show CDR1 as SEHNR and CDR2 as FQNEAQ (reference sequence). The CDR3 loop spans 15 amino acids. The CDR3 is CASSWLDRGNTEAFF. Written as DNA, the CDR3 is TGTGCCAGCAGCTGGCTGGACAGGGGGAACACTGAAGCTTTCTTT.

The chain has TRBV15 and TRBJ1-5, with D perhaps matching TRBD1 (6 bases). Trimming shortened V by 8 bases and J by 2 bases, and 16 bases separated the two germline ends. Per germline, CDR1 LNHNV and CDR2 YYDKDF (reference sequence). The CDR3 extends over 15 amino acids. The CDR3 protein is CATGTRGGGNQPQHF. The CDR3 region has the DNA TGTGCCACCGGCACAAGAGGGGGAGGCAATCAGCCCCAGCATTTT.

The V gene is TRBV18, the J gene TRBJ1-6, with a possible D match to TRBD1 (6 bases). In germline, CDR1 is KGHSH, CDR2 LQKENI. The CDR3 totals 14 residues. Trimming removed 2 bases from V and 10 bases from J, with 12 bases in between. The CDR3 sequence is CASSPKDSSSPLHF. Written as DNA, the CDR3 is TGTGCCAGCTCACCAAAGGACAGTTCCTCACCCCTCCACTTT.

The V call is TRBV6-5, the J call TRBJ1-4, with a tentative D call TRBD1 (6 bases). The CDR3 consists of 15 residues. In germline, CDR1 is MNHEY, CDR2 SVGAGI. V gave up 0 bases and J gave up 8 bases, with 13 bases separating them. Written as DNA, the CDR3 is TGTGCCAGCAGTTACTCGCCAGGGGAACGAGAAAAACTGTTTTTT. This gives the protein CASSYSPGEREKLFF.